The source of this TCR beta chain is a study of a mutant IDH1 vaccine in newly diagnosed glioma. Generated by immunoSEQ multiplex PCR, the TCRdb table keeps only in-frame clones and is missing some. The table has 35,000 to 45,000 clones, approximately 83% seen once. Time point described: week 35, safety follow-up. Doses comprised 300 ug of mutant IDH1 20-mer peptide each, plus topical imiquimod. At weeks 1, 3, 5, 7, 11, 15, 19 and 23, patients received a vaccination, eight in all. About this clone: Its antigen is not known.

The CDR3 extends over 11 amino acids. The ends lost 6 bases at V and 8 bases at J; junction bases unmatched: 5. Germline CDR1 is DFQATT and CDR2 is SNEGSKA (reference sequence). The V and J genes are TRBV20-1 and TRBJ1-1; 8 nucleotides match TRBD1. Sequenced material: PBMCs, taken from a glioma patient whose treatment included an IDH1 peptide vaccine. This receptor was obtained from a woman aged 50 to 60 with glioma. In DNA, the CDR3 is TGCAGTGCAAGACGGGACAGGGAAGCTTTCTTT. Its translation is CSARRDREAFF.